This T cell receptor beta chain was sequenced in a study of blood T cell repertoires in COVID-19. Across the whole study: COVID-19 samples collected from the United States, Italy and Spain covered acute and convalescent phases. The cDNA or gDNA used as material had been derived from T cells, B-cell-depleted T cells, or PBMCs.

Trimming removed 5 bases from V and 5 bases from J; junction bases left unmatched: 11. This CDR3 is built from 16 residues. Looked up from germline, CDR1 is MNHEY and CDR2 is SMNVEV (reference sequence). Profiling relied on immunoSEQ multiplex PCR, and the TCRdb table lists in-frame clones only, not all of them. Here the sample spans a few hundred thousand clones, 84% being singletons. V gene TRBV27 combines with J gene TRBJ1-1; 10 nucleotides match TRBD1. The clonotype was recovered from a human donor in a cohort sampled during active COVID-19. Sample: peripheral blood. The CDR3 is CASSHHRDRGGTEAFF. For the CDR3, the DNA is TGTGCCAGCAGTCACCACAGGGACAGGGGTGGGACTGAAGCTTTCTTT.